This T cell receptor beta chain emerged from a study of T-cell reconstitution after alpha-beta-depleted transplantation in children. It was with unique molecular identifiers that the TCRbeta library was prepared. TCRdb re-called the PCR reads through MiXCR, storing one row per CDR3 protein. The data show 550,000 to 600,000 distinct CDR3 sequences, with 20% to 25% seen just once and over 12% held by the top ten. The CDR3 runs to 15 residues. From germline, CDR1 is LNHNV and CDR2 YYDKDF (reference sequence). Trimming removed 5 bases at V and 0 bases at J, with 8 bases between. The sequence came from a boy younger than two who had a stem cell transplant for acute myeloid leukemia, so the T cells may come from the graft donor. Sequences were derived from PBMCs, mostly from graft donor cells, sampled 360 days after TCRalphabeta/CD19-depleted stem cell transplant. The V and J genes are TRBV15 and TRBJ2-6; D gene ambiguous. CDR3 bases: TGTGCCACCAGCCGGCCAGCCTCTGGGGCCAACGTCCTGACTTTC. Amino acid sequence: CATSRPASGANVLTF.